This record looks at one T cell receptor beta chain sequence and its context. Germline trimming cut 4 bases from V and 8 bases from J; bases unmatched to any gene: 7. The CDR3 consists of 14 residues. CDR1 KGHDR and CDR2 SFDVKD come from the germline V gene. Every sample yielded at least 7 million isolated PBMCs. A second about 6 to 12 cycle PCR used barcoded and J-beta primers. Any given sample supplied a minimum of 3 million CDR3-containing paired-end reads. TCRdb passed the 5' RACE reads through MiXCR, listing each CDR3 protein once. The sample shows under 1,000,000 distinct CDR3 sequences, around 50% of them seen only once. This entry belongs to a study of blood T cells in healthy people across ages.

This chain links TRBV24-1 with TRBJ1-2, with 9 bases fitting TRBD1. The clonotype comes from a man of 80 years or more in good health. Sequenced sample: blood. CDR3 DNA sequence: TGTGCCACCAGTGACCCTGGACAGGGGATGGGCTACACCTTC. Translated: CATSDPGQGMGYTF.